This note documents a single TCR beta chain sequence. The source of the sample is a study of cytomegalovirus exposure and HLA in healthy donors. Libraries were prepared by immunoSEQ multiplex PCR; TCRdb keeps only in-frame clonotypes and omits some of them. Of some 90,000 clones in the sample, more than 85% were seen once. V lost 6 bases, J lost 6 bases, and 15 bases lay in between. CDR3 length: 13 amino acids. Germline V gene lookup returns CDR1 MRHNA and CDR2 SNTAGT. This receptor was taken from a man between 18 and 35 years old in good health and CMV-seropositive. The sample consisted of PBMCs. J is TRBJ2-7 and V is TRBV6-4; D possibly corresponds to TRBD2 (6 bases). CDR3 residues: CASSLNLGGEQYF. The CDR3 DNA is TGTGCCAGCAGCCTGAATTTGGGGGGCGAGCAGTACTTC.